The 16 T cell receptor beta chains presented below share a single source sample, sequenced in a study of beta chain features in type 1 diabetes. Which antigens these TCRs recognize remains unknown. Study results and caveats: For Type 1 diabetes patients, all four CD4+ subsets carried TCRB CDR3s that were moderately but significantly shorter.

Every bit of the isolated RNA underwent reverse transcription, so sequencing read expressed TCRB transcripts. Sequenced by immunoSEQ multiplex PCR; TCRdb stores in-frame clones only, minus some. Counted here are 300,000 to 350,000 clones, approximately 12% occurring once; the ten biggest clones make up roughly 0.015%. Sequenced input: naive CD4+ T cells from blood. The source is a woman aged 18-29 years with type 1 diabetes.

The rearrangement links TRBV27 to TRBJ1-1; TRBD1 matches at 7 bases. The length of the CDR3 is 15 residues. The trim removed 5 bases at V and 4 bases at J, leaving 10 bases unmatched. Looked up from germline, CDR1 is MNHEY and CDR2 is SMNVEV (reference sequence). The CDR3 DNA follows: TGTGCCAGCAGTCCGAGGACAGGAGAAGGCACTGAAGCTTTCTTT. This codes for CASSPRTGEGTEAFF.

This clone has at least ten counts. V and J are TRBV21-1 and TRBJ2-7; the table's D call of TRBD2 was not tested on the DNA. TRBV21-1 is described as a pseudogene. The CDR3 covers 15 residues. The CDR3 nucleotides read TGTGCCAGCAGCAAAGCTCGGGATTTGGCGAACGAGCAGTACGTC. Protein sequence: CASSKARDLANEQYV.

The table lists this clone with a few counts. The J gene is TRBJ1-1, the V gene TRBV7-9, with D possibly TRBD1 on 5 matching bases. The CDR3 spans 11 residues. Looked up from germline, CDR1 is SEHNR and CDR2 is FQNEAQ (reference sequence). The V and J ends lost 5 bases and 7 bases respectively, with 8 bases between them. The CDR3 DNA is TGTGCCAGCAGCGGACAAGTTGAAGCTTTCTTT. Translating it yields CASSGQVEAFF.

In DNA form, the CDR3 reads TGTGCCAGCAACAAACCCCTGCGCGGGAGAGAGGAGACCCAGTACTTC. It yields the protein CASNKPLRGREETQYF. The chain is built from TRBV7-8 and TRBJ2-5, with TRBD2 matching over 7 bases. The germline V gene has CDR1 SGHVS and CDR2 FQNEAQ. The CDR3 runs 16 residues. The V gene end was trimmed by 7 bases and the J gene end by 5 bases; junction bases not matched to a gene: 16. Using reference TRBV7-8 and TRBJ2-5 for the parts outside the CDR3, the full variable domain is GAGVSQSPRYKVAKRGQDVALRCDPISGHVSLFWYQQALGQGPEFLTYFQNEAQLDKSGLPSDRFFAERPEGSVSTLKIQRTQQEDSAVYLCASNKPLRGREETQYFGPGTRLLVL.

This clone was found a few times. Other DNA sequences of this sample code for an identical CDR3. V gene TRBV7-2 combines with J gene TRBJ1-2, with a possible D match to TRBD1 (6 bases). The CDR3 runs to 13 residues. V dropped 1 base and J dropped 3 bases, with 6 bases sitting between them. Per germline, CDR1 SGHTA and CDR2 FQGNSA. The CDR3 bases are TGTGCCAGCAGCTTAGACAGGGACTATGGCTACACCTTC. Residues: CASSLDRDYGYTF.

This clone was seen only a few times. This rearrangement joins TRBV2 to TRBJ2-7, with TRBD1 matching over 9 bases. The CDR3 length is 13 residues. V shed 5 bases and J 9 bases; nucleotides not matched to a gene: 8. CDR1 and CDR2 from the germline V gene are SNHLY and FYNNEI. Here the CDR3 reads CASSLRDRVGQYV. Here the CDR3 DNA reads TGTGCCAGCAGTCTCCGGGACAGGGTCGGGCAGTACGTC.

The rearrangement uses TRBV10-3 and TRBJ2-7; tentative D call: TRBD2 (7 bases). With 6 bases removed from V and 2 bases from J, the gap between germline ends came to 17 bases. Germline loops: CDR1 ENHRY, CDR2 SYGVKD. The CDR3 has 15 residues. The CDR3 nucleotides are TGTGCCATCAGGGGGGCAGCGAGCGGGGCCTACGAGCAGTACTTC. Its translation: CAIRGAASGAYEQYF.

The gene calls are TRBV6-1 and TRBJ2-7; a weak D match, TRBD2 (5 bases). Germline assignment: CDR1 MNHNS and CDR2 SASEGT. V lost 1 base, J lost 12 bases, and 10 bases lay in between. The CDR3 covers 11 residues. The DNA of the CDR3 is TGTGCCAGCAGTGAAGGGACTTCGGCGTACTTC. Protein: CASSEGTSAYF.

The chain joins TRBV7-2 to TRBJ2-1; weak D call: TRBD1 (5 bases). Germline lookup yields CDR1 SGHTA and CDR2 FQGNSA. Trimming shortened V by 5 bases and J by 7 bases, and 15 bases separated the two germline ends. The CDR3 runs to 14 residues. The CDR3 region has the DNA TGTGCCAGCAGCCCACCCCCAGGGTCGAATGAGCAGTTCTTC. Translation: CASSPPPGSNEQFF.

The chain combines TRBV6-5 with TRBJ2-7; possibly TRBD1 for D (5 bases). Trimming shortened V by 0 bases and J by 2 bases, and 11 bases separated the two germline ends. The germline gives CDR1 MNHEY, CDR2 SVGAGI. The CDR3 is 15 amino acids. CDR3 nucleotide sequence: TGTGCCAGCAGTTACTCTACGACAGCCGCCTACGAGCAGTACTTC. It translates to CASSYSTTAAYEQYF.

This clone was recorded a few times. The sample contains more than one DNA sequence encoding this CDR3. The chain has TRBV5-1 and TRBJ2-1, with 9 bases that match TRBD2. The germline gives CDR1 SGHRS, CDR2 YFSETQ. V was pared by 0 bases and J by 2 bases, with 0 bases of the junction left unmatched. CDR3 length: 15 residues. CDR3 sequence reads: CASSLASGTYNEQFF. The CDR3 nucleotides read TGCGCCAGCAGCTTGGCTAGCGGGACCTACAATGAGCAGTTCTTC.

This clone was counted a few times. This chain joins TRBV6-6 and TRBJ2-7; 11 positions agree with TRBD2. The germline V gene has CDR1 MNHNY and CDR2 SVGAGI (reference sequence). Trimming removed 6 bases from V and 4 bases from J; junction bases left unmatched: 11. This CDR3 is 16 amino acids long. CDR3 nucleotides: TGTGCCAGCAGCTTTTGGGGGACTAGCGGTTCATACGAGCAGTACGTC. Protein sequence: CASSFWGTSGSYEQYV.

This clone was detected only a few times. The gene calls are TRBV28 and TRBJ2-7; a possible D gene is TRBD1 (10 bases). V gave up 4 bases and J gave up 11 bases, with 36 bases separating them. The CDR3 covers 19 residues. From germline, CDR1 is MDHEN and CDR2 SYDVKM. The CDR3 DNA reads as TGTGCCAGCAGTTCAAACGCCGGGACAGGGGACCTCAGCGGGAGGCAGAAGTACTTC. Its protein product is CASSSNAGTGDLSGRQKYF.

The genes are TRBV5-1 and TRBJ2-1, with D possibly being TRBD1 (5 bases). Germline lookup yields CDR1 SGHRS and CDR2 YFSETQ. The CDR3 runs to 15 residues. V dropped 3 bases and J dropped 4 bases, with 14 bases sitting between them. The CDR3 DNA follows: TGCGCCAGCAGCTCCCTCCCCGACAGTTACAATGAGCAGTTCTTC. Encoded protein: CASSSLPDSYNEQFF.

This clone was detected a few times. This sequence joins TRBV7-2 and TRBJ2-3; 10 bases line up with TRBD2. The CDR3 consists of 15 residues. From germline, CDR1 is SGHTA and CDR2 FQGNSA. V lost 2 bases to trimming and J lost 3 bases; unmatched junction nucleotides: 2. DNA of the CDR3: TGTGCCAGCAGCTTATGGGGACTAGCGACAGATACGCAGTATTTT. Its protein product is CASSLWGLATDTQYF.

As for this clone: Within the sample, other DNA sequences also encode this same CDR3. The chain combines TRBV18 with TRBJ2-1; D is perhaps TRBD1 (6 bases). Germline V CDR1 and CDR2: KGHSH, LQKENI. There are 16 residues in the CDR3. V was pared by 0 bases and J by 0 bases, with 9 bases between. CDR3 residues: CASSPPGQSSYNEQFF. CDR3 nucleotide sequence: TGTGCCAGCTCACCACCAGGACAGAGCTCCTACAATGAGCAGTTCTTC.